The TCR beta chain described here comes from a study of blood T cell repertoires in COVID-19. As for the study in general: Italy, Spain and the United States were the sources of the convalescent and acute COVID-19 samples. Sample material is recorded as cDNA or gDNA derived from T cells, B-cell-depleted T cells, or PBMCs.

Germline CDR1 reads SGDLS; CDR2 reads YYNGEE. The CDR3 runs 16 residues. Trimming removed 0 bases at V and 4 bases at J, with 16 bases between. As originally analysed: Estimation of nucleated cell counts was performed using reference gene primer amplification. Only in-frame clones appear in the TCRdb table, and some are missing; sequencing was by immunoSEQ multiplex PCR. The V and J calls and clone size come from that table; D and trimming were worked out from the DNA. The table has 91,000 or so clones, approximately 87% seen once; the top ten hold about 16%. Sequenced input: peripheral blood. The sequence derives from a human donor in a cohort sampled during active COVID-19. The rearrangement links TRBV9 to TRBJ1-2, with D possibly matching TRBD1 (6 bases). Here the CDR3 DNA reads TGTGCCAGCAGCGTAGCTCCGACAGGCCACCCCTATGGCTACACCTTC. Translated, it gives CASSVAPTGHPYGYTF.